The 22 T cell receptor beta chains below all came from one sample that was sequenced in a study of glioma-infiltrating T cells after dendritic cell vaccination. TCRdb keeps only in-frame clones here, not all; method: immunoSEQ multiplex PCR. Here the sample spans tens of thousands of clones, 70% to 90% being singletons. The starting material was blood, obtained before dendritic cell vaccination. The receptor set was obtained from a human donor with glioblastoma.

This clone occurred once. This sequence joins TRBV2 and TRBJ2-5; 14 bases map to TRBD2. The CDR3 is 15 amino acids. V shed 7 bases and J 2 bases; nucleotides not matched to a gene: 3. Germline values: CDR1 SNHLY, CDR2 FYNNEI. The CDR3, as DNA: TGTGCCAGCATGGGGACTAGCGGGAGACAAGAGACCCAGTACTTC. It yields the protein CASMGTSGRQETQYF.

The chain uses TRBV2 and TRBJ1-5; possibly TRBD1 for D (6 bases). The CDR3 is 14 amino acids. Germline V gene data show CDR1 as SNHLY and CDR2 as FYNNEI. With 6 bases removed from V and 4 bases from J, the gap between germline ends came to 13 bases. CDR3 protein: CASRKEQGNQPQHF. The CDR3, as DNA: TGTGCCAGCAGAAAGGAACAGGGAAATCAGCCCCAGCATTTT.

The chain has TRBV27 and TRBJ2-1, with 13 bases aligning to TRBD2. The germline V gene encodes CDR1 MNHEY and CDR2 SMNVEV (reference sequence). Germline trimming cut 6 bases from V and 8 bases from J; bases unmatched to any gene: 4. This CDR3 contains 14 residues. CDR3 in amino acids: CASRGTSGTYEQFF. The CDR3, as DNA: TGTGCCAGCAGAGGGACTAGCGGGACCTATGAGCAGTTCTTC.

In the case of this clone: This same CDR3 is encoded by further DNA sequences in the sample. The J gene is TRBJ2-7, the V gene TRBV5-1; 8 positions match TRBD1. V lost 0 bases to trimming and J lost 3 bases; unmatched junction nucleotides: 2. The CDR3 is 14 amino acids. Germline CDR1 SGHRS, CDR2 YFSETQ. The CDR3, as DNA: TGCGCCAGCAGCTTGGGACAGGGGCTCTACGAGCAGTACTTC. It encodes CASSLGQGLYEQYF.

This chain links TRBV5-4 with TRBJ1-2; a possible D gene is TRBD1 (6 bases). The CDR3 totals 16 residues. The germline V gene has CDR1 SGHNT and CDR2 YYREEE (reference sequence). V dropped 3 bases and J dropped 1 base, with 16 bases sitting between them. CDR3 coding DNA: TGTGCCAGCAGCTCGTTATCTGGGGGCCTTAACTATGGCTACACCTTC. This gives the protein CASSSLSGGLNYGYTF. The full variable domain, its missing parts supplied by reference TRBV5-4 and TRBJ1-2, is ETGVTQSPTHLIKTRGQQVTLRCSSQSGHNTVSWYQQALGQGPQFIFQYYREEENGRGNFPPRFSGLQFPNYSSELNVNALELDDSALYLCASSSLSGGLNYGYTFGSGTRLTVV.

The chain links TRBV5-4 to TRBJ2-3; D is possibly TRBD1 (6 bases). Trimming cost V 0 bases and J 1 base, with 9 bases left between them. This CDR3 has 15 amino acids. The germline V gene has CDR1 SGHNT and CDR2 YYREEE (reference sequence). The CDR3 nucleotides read TGTGCCAGCAGCTTGGGTCCAGGGGGCACAGATACGCAGTATTTT. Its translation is CASSLGPGGTDTQYF.

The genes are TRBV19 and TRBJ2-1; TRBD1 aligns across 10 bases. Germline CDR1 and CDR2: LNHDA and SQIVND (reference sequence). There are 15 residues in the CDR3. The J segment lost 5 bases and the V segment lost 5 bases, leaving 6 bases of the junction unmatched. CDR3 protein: CASSYWDRGHNEQFF. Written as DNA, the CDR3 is TGTGCCAGTAGTTACTGGGACAGGGGCCACAATGAGCAGTTCTTC.

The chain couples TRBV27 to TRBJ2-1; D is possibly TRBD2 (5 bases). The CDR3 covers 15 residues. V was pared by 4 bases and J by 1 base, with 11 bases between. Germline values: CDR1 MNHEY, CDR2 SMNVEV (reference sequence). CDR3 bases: TGTGCCAGCAGTTGGCGGGTCGAATCCTACAATGAGCAGTTCTTC. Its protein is CASSWRVESYNEQFF.

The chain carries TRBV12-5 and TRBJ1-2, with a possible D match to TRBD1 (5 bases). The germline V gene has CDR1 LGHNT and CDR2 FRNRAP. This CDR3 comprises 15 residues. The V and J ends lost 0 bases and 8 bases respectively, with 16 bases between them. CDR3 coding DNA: TGTGCTAGTGGTTTGGTACCTCTCAGGGCCCTCGGCTACACCTTC. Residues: CASGLVPLRALGYTF. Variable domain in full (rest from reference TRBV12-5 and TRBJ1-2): DARVTQTPRHKVTEMGQEVTMRCQPILGHNTVFWYRQTMMQGLELLAYFRNRAPLDDSGMPKDRFSAEMPDATLATLKIQPSEPRDSAVYFCASGLVPLRALGYTFGSGTRLTVV.

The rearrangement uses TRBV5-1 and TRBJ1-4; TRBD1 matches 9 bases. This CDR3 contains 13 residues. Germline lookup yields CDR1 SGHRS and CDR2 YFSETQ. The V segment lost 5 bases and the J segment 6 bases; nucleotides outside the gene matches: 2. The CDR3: CASRTGGDEKLFF. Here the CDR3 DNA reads TGCGCCAGCAGGACAGGGGGAGATGAAAAACTGTTTTTT.

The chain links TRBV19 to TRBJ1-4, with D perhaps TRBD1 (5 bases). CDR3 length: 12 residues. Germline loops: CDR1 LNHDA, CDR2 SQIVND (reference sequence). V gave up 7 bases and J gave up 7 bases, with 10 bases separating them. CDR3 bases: TGTGCCAGTACAGGGTTTGGTGAAAAACTGTTTTTT. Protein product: CASTGFGEKLFF.

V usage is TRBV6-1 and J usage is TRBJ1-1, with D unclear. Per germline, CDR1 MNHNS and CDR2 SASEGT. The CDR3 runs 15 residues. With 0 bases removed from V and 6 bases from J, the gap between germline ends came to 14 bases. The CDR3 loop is CASSEAAEVGAEAFF. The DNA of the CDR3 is TGTGCCAGCAGTGAAGCGGCCGAGGTTGGCGCTGAAGCTTTCTTT.

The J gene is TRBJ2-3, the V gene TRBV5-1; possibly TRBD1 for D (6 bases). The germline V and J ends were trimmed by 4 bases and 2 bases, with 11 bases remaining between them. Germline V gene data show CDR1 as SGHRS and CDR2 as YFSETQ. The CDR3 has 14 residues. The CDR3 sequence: CASSPGQNTDTQYF. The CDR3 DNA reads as TGCGCCAGCAGCCCGGGACAAAACACAGATACGCAGTATTTT.

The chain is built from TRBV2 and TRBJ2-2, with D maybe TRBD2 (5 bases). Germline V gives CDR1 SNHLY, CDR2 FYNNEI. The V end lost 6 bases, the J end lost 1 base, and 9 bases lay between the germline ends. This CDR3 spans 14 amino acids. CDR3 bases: TGTGCCAGCAGGGGAGAACGGAACACCGGGGAGCTGTTTTTT. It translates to CASRGERNTGELFF.

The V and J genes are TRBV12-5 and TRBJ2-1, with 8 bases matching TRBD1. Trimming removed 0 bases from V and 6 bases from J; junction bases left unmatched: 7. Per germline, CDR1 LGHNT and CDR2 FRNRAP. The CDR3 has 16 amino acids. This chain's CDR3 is CASGLVRDRRGNEQFF. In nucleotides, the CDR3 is TGTGCTAGTGGTTTGGTACGGGACAGGCGAGGCAATGAGCAGTTCTTC.

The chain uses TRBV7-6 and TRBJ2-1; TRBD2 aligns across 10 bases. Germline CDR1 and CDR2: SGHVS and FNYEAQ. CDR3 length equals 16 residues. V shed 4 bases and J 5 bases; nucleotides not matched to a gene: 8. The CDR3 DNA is TGTGCCAGCAGCTCACCCCGAGCGGGAGGGGACAATGAGCAGTTCTTC. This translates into CASSSPRAGGDNEQFF.

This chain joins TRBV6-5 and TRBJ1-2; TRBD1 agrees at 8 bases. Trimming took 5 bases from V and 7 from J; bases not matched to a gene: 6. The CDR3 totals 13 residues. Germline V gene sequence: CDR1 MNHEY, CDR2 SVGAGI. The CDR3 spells CASSPRTGLGYTF. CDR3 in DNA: TGTGCCAGCAGTCCCCGGACAGGGCTTGGCTACACCTTC.

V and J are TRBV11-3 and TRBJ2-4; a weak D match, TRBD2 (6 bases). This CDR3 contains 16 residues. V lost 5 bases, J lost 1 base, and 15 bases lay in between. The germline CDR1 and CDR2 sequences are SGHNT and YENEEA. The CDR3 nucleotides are TGTGCCAGCAGCATCGTTCTAGGGAGGGCCAAAAACATTCAGTACTTC. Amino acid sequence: CASSIVLGRAKNIQYF.

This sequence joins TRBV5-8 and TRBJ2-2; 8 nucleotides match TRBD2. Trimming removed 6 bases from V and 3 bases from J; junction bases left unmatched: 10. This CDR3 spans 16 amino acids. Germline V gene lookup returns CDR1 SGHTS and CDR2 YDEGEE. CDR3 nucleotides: TGTGCCAGCACCTCCTGGGGGACTAGACACACCGGGGAGCTGTTTTTT. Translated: CASTSWGTRHTGELFF. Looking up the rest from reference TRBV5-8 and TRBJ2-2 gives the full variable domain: EAGVTQSPTHLIKTRGQQATLRCSPISGHTSVYWYQQALGLGLQFLLWYDEGEERNRGNFPPRFSGRQFPNYSSELNVNALELEDSALYLCASTSWGTRHTGELFFGEGSRLTVL.

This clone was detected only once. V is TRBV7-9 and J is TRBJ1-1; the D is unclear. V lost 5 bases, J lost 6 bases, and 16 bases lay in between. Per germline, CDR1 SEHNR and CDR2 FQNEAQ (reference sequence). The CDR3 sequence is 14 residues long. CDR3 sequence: CASSPNGPRAEAFF. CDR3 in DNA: TGTGCCAGCAGCCCTAATGGGCCGAGGGCTGAAGCTTTCTTT.

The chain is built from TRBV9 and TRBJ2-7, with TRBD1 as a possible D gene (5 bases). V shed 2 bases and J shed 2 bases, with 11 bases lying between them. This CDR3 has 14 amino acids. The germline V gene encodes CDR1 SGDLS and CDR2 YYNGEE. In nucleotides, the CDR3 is TGTGCCAGCAGCGTCGGACAAAGCGCCTACGAGCAGTACTTC. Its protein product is CASSVGQSAYEQYF.

The CDR3 region has the DNA TGTGCCAGCAGTGAAGGGGCAGGGGCGCTGCTCACTGAAGCTTTCTTT. The encoded protein is CASSEGAGALLTEAFF. This rearrangement joins TRBV27 to TRBJ1-1, with D perhaps TRBD1 (6 bases). CDR1 MNHEY and CDR2 SMNVEV come from the germline V gene (reference sequence). V lost 5 bases, J lost 4 bases, and 20 bases lay in between. The CDR3 contains 16 residues.